These 26 T cell receptor beta chains were all obtained from the same sample, sequenced in a study of blood T cell repertoires in COVID-19. The method was immunoSEQ multiplex PCR; TCRdb's version includes in-frame clones alone and lacks a portion of them. The data contain nearly 110,000 clones, about 82% of them singletons. The sample taken for sequencing was peripheral blood. These receptors were obtained from a man older than 75 with COVID-19, enrolled during active disease.

The gene calls are TRBV7-9 and TRBJ1-2, with TRBD1 identical over 7 bases. V shed 3 bases and J 7 bases; nucleotides not matched to a gene: 8. The length of the CDR3 is 14 residues. CDR1 and CDR2 from the germline V gene are SEHNR and FQNEAQ (reference sequence). This chain's CDR3 is CASSFTGVTIGYTF. CDR3 DNA: TGTGCCAGCAGCTTTACAGGGGTAACTATTGGCTACACCTTC.

This clone was seen once. This chain joins TRBV19 and TRBJ1-4; possibly TRBD1 for D (5 bases). V shed 5 bases and J shed 8 bases, with 18 bases lying between them. CDR3 length equals 15 residues. Germline V gives CDR1 LNHDA, CDR2 SQIVND (reference sequence). CDR3: CASSLTSAWGEKLFF. CDR3 DNA sequence: TGTGCCAGTAGTTTGACGTCTGCGTGGGGCGAAAAACTGTTTTTT.

This sequence joins TRBV28 and TRBJ1-1; D might be TRBD1 (6 bases). This CDR3 comprises 15 residues. Germline assignment: CDR1 MDHEN and CDR2 SYDVKM. The germline V and J ends were trimmed by 5 bases and 2 bases, with 15 bases remaining between them. CDR3 sequence reads: CASSRGPGVNTEAFF. The CDR3 nucleotides are TGTGCCAGCAGTAGGGGACCAGGGGTAAACACTGAAGCTTTCTTT.

The chain couples TRBV19 to TRBJ1-1; D remains unclear. Trimming took 2 bases from V and 0 from J, leaving 4 bases between them. Germline-derived CDR1 and CDR2 are LNHDA and SQIVND (reference sequence). The CDR3 has 13 amino acids. CDR3 bases: TGTGCCAGTAGTATATCCTTGAACACTGAAGCTTTCTTT. Encoded protein: CASSISLNTEAFF.

This clone was found once. The chain has TRBV6-5 and TRBJ1-1; the D gene is possibly TRBD1 (5 bases). Germline V gene lookup returns CDR1 MNHEY and CDR2 SVGAGI. The CDR3 sequence is 14 residues long. The V end was cut by 6 bases, the J end by 1 base, with 12 bases between. CDR3 sequence: CASRRGLTNTEAFF. In DNA form, the CDR3 reads TGTGCCAGCAGGAGGGGACTTACGAACACTGAAGCTTTCTTT.

This rearrangement joins TRBV19 to TRBJ2-5; D possibly corresponds to TRBD1 (6 bases). The V end was cut by 4 bases, the J end by 5 bases, with 14 bases between. This CDR3 spans 14 amino acids. Germline CDR1 and CDR2: LNHDA and SQIVND (reference sequence). The CDR3 nucleotides read TGTGCCAGTAGTACGTCGCAGGGGCGTGAGACCCAGTACTTC. This translates into CASSTSQGRETQYF. Variable domain in full (rest from reference TRBV19 and TRBJ2-5): DGGITQSPKYLFRKEGQNVTLSCEQNLNHDAMYWYRQDPGQGLRLIYYSQIVNDFQKGDIAEGYSVSREKKESFPLTVTSAQKNPTAFYLCASSTSQGRETQYFGPGTRLLVL.

The CDR3 region is CASSLAEKNLNSPLHF. The CDR3 DNA sequence: TGCGCCAGCAGCTTGGCCGAGAAGAATCTTAATTCACCCCTCCACTTT. The V gene is TRBV5-1, the J gene TRBJ1-6, with D uncertain. Germline V gene data show CDR1 as SGHRS and CDR2 as YFSETQ. The germline V and J ends were trimmed by 0 bases and 6 bases, with 13 bases remaining between them. The CDR3 sequence is 16 residues long.

This clone occurred a few times. The gene calls are TRBV5-1 and TRBJ1-2; TRBD1 aligns across 8 bases. CDR1 SGHRS and CDR2 YFSETQ come from the germline V gene. Trimming cost V 0 bases and J 8 bases; bases outside gene matches: 9. This CDR3 is 15 amino acids long. The CDR3, as DNA: TGCGCCAGCAGCTTGGCTGATGACAGGGGTGCAGGCTACACCTTC. Translating it yields CASSLADDRGAGYTF.

The chain couples TRBV10-3 to TRBJ1-4; TRBD1 agrees at 10 bases. Unmatched junction bases numbered 5, after V lost 10 bases and J lost 6 bases. The CDR3 extends over 13 amino acids. The germline V gene encodes CDR1 ENHRY and CDR2 SYGVKD. This CDR3 reads CATRDRGDEKLFF. As DNA, the CDR3 is TGTGCCACCCGGGACAGGGGAGATGAAAAACTGTTTTTT.

This clone was seen a handful of times. The CDR3 sequence is CATASGRGNEQFF. The CDR3 DNA reads TGTGCCACCGCAAGCGGGAGAGGCAATGAGCAGTTCTTC. This chain joins TRBV15 and TRBJ2-1, with 8 nucleotides matching TRBD2. This CDR3 spans 13 amino acids. V lost 8 bases to trimming and J lost 6 bases; unmatched junction nucleotides: 6. The germline V gene encodes CDR1 LNHNV and CDR2 YYDKDF (reference sequence).

The V gene is TRBV7-9, the J gene TRBJ2-1; 10 nucleotides agree with TRBD1. Trimming took 2 bases from V and 4 from J; bases not matched to a gene: 2. Germline V lookup: CDR1 SEHNR, CDR2 FQNEAQ (reference sequence). This CDR3 has 15 amino acids. In nucleotides, the CDR3 is TGTGCCAGCAGCTTACGACAGGGGGCTTACAATGAGCAGTTCTTC. This gives the protein CASSLRQGAYNEQFF. Drawing the rest from reference TRBV7-9 and TRBJ2-1, the complete variable domain is DTGVSQNPRHKITKRGQNVTFRCDPISEHNRLYWYRQTLGQGPEFLTYFQNEAQLEKSRLLSDRFSAERPKGSFSTLEIQRTEQGDSAMYLCASSLRQGAYNEQFFGPGTRLTVL.

The genes are TRBV6-1 and TRBJ2-7; 8 bases line up with TRBD1. This CDR3 has 15 residues. J was trimmed by 3 bases and V by 2 bases; bases with no gene match: 6. From germline, CDR1 is MNHNS and CDR2 SASEGT. The CDR3 protein is CASSERGDRSYEQYF. The CDR3 DNA sequence: TGTGCCAGCAGTGAAAGGGGGGACAGGAGCTACGAGCAGTACTTC.

This clone showed up just once. The chain couples TRBV4-2 to TRBJ2-2; 7 bases align to TRBD1. Per germline, CDR1 LGHNA and CDR2 YNFKEQ. CDR3 length: 16 amino acids. The V gene end was trimmed by 0 bases and the J gene end by 4 bases; junction bases not matched to a gene: 5. CDR3 bases: TGTGCCAGCAGCCAAGAAACAGGGGCCCCCACCGGGGAGCTGTTTTTT. This sequence encodes CASSQETGAPTGELFF.

This chain links TRBV4-2 with TRBJ2-3; 7 positions match TRBD2. The CDR3 loop spans 15 amino acids. The germline V gene encodes CDR1 LGHNA and CDR2 YNFKEQ. V shed 6 bases, J shed 0 bases, and the junction held 6 bases outside the gene matches. CDR3 nucleotide sequence: TGTGCCAGCAGACCCAGCGGGACTAGCACAGATACGCAGTATTTT. Translating gives CASRPSGTSTDTQYF.

V gene TRBV27 combines with J gene TRBJ2-7, with a possible D match to TRBD1 (5 bases). Between the trimmed V and J ends, which lost 7 bases and 6 bases, there was a span of 19 bases. This CDR3 region has 14 residues. CDR1 is MNHEY, CDR2 SMNVEV, per germline (reference sequence). Written as DNA, the CDR3 is TGTGCCAGCACCCATTTGGGGCCGCTCGGCGAGCAGTACTTC. Translating it yields CASTHLGPLGEQYF.

This clone was counted only a few times. The chain couples TRBV28 to TRBJ1-5, with 7 nucleotides matching TRBD1. CDR1 and CDR2 from the germline V gene are MDHEN and SYDVKM. J was trimmed by 4 bases and V by 5 bases; bases with no gene match: 8. CDR3 length equals 15 residues. In nucleotides, the CDR3 is TGTGCCAGCAGTAAATGGGACAGACAAAATCAGCCCCAGCATTTT. This translates into CASSKWDRQNQPQHF.

V gene TRBV11-2 combines with J gene TRBJ1-1; D remains unclear. CDR1 and CDR2 (germline): SGHAT, FQNNGV. V lost 5 bases and J lost 4, with 14 bases in between. This CDR3 spans 14 amino acids. The CDR3 sequence is CASSPPDRGTEAFF. The CDR3 DNA follows: TGTGCCAGCAGCCCACCCGACCGGGGCACTGAAGCTTTCTTT.

The table lists this clone with a few counts. The V gene is TRBV10-3, the J gene TRBJ2-1; D remains ambiguous. V shed 6 bases and J shed 2 bases, with 17 bases lying between them. The length of the CDR3 is 16 residues. Germline V gives CDR1 ENHRY, CDR2 SYGVKD. The CDR3 region has the DNA TGTGCCATCAGCCGACTTGAGTGGCGGACCTACAATGAGCAGTTCTTC. Translated: CAISRLEWRTYNEQFF.

Written as DNA, the CDR3 is TGTGCCAGCAGCAGGGACAGATACACAGATACGCAGTATTTT. Residues: CASSRDRYTDTQYF. The rearrangement links TRBV9 to TRBJ2-3, with 7 nucleotides matching TRBD1. The germline gives CDR1 SGDLS, CDR2 YYNGEE. This CDR3 has 14 residues. Unmatched junction bases numbered 4, after V lost 4 bases and J lost 2 bases.

This chain connects TRBV28 to TRBJ1-2; 7 bases are shared with TRBD1. V dropped 7 bases and J dropped 9; count of bases not matched to a gene: 14. This CDR3 contains 14 residues. CDR1 is MDHEN, CDR2 SYDVKM, per germline. The CDR3 reads CASIPRDSLLSYTF. In DNA, the CDR3 is TGTGCCAGCATCCCTCGGGACAGCCTCTTGAGCTACACCTTC.

The chain has TRBV11-3 and TRBJ2-5, with D possibly TRBD2 on 6 matching bases. V dropped 4 bases and J dropped 1 base, with 10 bases sitting between them. Germline-derived CDR1 and CDR2 are SGHNT and YENEEA. The CDR3 has 14 residues. The CDR3: CASSSGTPQETQYF. The CDR3 bases are TGTGCCAGCAGCTCCGGGACTCCCCAAGAGACCCAGTACTTC.

The chain recombines TRBV10-3 with TRBJ1-1, with 10 bases matching TRBD1. From germline, CDR1 is ENHRY and CDR2 SYGVKD. The CDR3 totals 15 residues. The J segment lost 3 bases and the V segment lost 3 bases, leaving 4 bases of the junction unmatched. The CDR3 region is CAISEGGTGDTEAFF. CDR3 DNA: TGTGCCATCAGTGAAGGCGGGACAGGGGACACTGAAGCTTTCTTT.

The chain joins TRBV9 to TRBJ1-2, with TRBD1 matching over 9 bases. CDR1 is SGDLS, CDR2 YYNGEE, per germline. The CDR3 sequence is 15 residues long. V dropped 0 bases and J dropped 7; count of bases not matched to a gene: 7. In DNA, the CDR3 is TGTGCCAGCAGCGTAGCCGGGACAGGGCCAGCTGGCTACACCTTC. Translation: CASSVAGTGPAGYTF. Looking up the rest from reference TRBV9 and TRBJ1-2 gives the full variable domain: DSGVTQTPKHLITATGQRVTLRCSPRSGDLSVYWYQQSLDQGLQFLIQYYNGEERAKGNILERFSAQQFPDLHSELNLSSLELGDSALYFCASSVAGTGPAGYTFGSGTRLTVV.

The chain combines TRBV28 with TRBJ2-5; 8 bases line up with TRBD1. The CDR3 runs to 14 residues. The germline V gene has CDR1 MDHEN and CDR2 SYDVKM. J gave up 5 bases and V 5 bases, and 7 bases lay outside the gene matches. The CDR3 nucleotides read TGTGCCAGCAGTAGGACAGGGAAGGTGGAGACCCAGTACTTC. Protein: CASSRTGKVETQYF.

This clone was counted once. This rearrangement joins TRBV5-3 to TRBJ1-2, with 8 positions matching TRBD1. TRBV5-3 is marked as an open reading frame, function uncertain. This CDR3 region has 11 residues. The V segment lost 4 bases and the J segment 13 bases; nucleotides outside the gene matches: 6. The CDR3 DNA follows: TGTGCCAGAAGCCCGGACAGGGTCGGCACCTTC. Amino acids: CARSPDRVGTF.

This clone has more than one count but fewer than ten. The V gene is TRBV7-3, the J gene TRBJ1-1; perhaps TRBD1 as D (5 bases). Deletions cut 0 bases from V and 3 bases from J, with 11 bases between. This CDR3 spans 15 amino acids. From germline, CDR1 is SGHTA and CDR2 FQGTGA. The DNA for the CDR3 is TGTGCCAGCAGCTTAACGATAGGGGCCGACACTGAAGCTTTCTTT. It yields the protein CASSLTIGADTEAFF. Full variable domain (remainder filled in from reference TRBV7-3 and TRBJ1-1): GAGVSQTPSNKVTEKGKYVELRCDPISGHTALYWYRQSLGQGPEFLIYFQGTGAADDSGLPNDRFFAVRPEGSVSTLKIQRTERGDSAVYLCASSLTIGADTEAFFGQGTRLTVV.